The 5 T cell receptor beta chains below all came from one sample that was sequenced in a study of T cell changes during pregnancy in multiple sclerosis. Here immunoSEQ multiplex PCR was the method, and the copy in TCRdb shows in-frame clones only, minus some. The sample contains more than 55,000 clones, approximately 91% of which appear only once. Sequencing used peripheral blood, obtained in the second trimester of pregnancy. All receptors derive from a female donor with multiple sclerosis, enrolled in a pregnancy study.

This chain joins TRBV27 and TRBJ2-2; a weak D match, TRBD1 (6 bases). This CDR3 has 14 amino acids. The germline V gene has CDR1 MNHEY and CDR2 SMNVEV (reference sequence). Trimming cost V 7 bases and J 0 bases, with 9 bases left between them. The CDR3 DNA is TGTGCCAGCATGGGGACAACGAACACCGGGGAGCTGTTTTTT. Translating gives CASMGTTNTGELFF.

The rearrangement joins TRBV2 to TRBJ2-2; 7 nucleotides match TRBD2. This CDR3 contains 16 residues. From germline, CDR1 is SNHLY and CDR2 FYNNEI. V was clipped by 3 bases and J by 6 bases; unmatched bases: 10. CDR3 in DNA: TGTGCCAGCAGTGAGGGGGGGAGTTGGTCTTCCGGGGAGCTGTTTTTT. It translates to CASSEGGSWSSGELFF. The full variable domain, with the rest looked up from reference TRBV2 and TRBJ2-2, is EPEVTQTPSHQVTQMGQEVILRCVPISNHLYFYWYRQILGQKVEFLVSFYNNEISEKSEIFDDQFSVERPDGSNFTLKIRSTKLEDSAMYFCASSEGGSWSSGELFFGEGSRLTVL.

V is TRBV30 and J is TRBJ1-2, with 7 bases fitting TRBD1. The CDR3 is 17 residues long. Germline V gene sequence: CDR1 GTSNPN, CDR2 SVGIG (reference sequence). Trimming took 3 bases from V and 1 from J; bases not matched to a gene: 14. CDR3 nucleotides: TGTGCCTGGAGGGGAACAGGGGAAAGAAAATATAACTATGGCTACACCTTC. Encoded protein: CAWRGTGERKYNYGYTF.

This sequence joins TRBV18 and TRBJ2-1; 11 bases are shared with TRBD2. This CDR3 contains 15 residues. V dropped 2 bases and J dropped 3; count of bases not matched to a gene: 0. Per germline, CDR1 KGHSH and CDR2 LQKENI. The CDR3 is CASSPTSGSYNEQFF. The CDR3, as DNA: TGTGCCAGCTCACCAACTAGCGGGAGCTACAATGAGCAGTTCTTC.

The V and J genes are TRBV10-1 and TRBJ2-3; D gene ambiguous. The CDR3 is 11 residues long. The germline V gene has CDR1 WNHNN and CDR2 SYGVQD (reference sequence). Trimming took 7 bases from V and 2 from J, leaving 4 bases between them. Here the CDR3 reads CASTYTDTQYF. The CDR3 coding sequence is TGCGCCAGCACTTACACAGATACGCAGTATTTT.